A single sample is the source of the 32 T cell receptor beta chains below, sequenced in a study of T cells in Graves' hyperthyroidism and ophthalmopathy. What was amplified from RNA transcripts were TCR beta CDR3 regions. The primer set for the first-round RT-PCR of the TCR CDR3 was HTBI. MiXCR was run by TCRdb on the multiplex PCR reads, yielding one entry per CDR3 protein. The sample has fewer than 650,000 distinct CDR3 sequences, approximately 15% seen once. Specimen: blood. These receptors originate from a woman between 40 and 55 years old with Graves' hyperthyroidism.

The V gene is TRBV19, the J gene TRBJ1-2, with D unclear. The CDR3 is 13 residues long. CDR1 is LNHDA, CDR2 SQIVND, per germline (reference sequence). Trimming shortened V by 2 bases and J by 8 bases, and 12 bases separated the two germline ends. CDR3 protein: CASSISSRRGYTF. The CDR3 DNA is TGTGCCAGTAGTATATCAAGTAGAAGAGGCTACACCTTC.

This clonotype was picked up many times. The J gene is TRBJ2-7, the V gene TRBV20-1, with 16 bases identical to TRBD2. J was trimmed by 5 bases and V by 5 bases; bases with no gene match: 6. This CDR3 region has 15 residues. Per germline, CDR1 DFQATT and CDR2 SNEGSKA (reference sequence). Here the CDR3 reads CSAGTSGRAINEQYF. The CDR3 DNA reads as TGCAGTGCTGGGACTAGCGGGAGGGCCATCAACGAGCAGTACTTC.

The chain uses TRBV13 and TRBJ2-6; TRBD1 agrees at 9 bases. In germline, CDR1 is PRHDT, CDR2 FYEKMQ (reference sequence). V shed 5 bases and J 0 bases; nucleotides not matched to a gene: 11. The CDR3 covers 19 residues. The CDR3 loop reads CASSLRAGTGISGANVLTF. DNA of the CDR3: TGTGCCAGCAGCCTCCGCGCAGGGACAGGGATCTCTGGGGCCAACGTCCTGACTTTC.

Only a few counts were recorded for this clonotype. The CDR3 DNA follows: TGTGCCAGCTCATCCGGGACAGGGGTGCTCGGGGCCAACGTCCTGACTTTC. The encoded protein is CASSSGTGVLGANVLTF. The genes are TRBV18 and TRBJ2-6; TRBD1 matches 10 bases. The CDR3 is made up of 17 amino acids. J was trimmed by 4 bases and V by 5 bases; bases with no gene match: 8. The germline gives CDR1 KGHSH, CDR2 LQKENI.

The chain joins TRBV29-1 to TRBJ2-7; the D gene is possibly TRBD1 (6 bases). The CDR3 consists of 16 residues. Trimming shortened V by 5 bases and J by 2 bases, and 22 bases separated the two germline ends. In germline, CDR1 is SQVTM, CDR2 ANQGSEA. CDR3 in amino acids: CSVTLQRGIGTYEQYF. The CDR3 nucleotides are TGCAGCGTTACACTTCAGAGGGGGATAGGAACCTACGAGCAGTACTTC.

This clonotype has at least ten counts. The V and J genes are TRBV2 and TRBJ2-3; D is possibly TRBD2 (5 bases). V lost 0 bases and J 3 bases, leaving 13 bases between the germline ends. This CDR3 comprises 16 residues. Germline V CDR1 and CDR2: SNHLY, FYNNEI. This chain's CDR3 is CASSEARLTLTDTQYF. The CDR3 DNA is TGTGCCAGCAGTGAAGCTCGACTAACCTTAACAGATACGCAGTATTTT.

This clonotype was seen ten or more times. V is TRBV13 and J is TRBJ2-7, with D perhaps matching TRBD2 (5 bases). V lost 5 bases and J lost 6, with 26 bases in between. Germline V gives CDR1 PRHDT, CDR2 FYEKMQ (reference sequence). The CDR3 contains 17 residues. The CDR3 sequence: CASSRPGTEAAVIEQYF. CDR3 bases: TGTGCCAGCAGCAGGCCAGGAACGGAAGCGGCAGTAATCGAGCAGTACTTC.

The table lists this clonotype with many counts. The gene calls are TRBV10-2 and TRBJ2-5; perhaps TRBD1 as D (5 bases). Trimming stripped 7 bases from V and 3 bases from J, with 12 bases between. Looked up from germline, CDR1 is WSHSY and CDR2 is SAAADI. This CDR3 is built from 13 residues. The chain's CDR3 is CASIGRAEETQYF. The CDR3, as DNA: TGCGCCAGCATCGGCAGGGCCGAAGAGACCCAGTACTTC.

The chain couples TRBV28 to TRBJ1-5; TRBD1 matches 10 bases. Germline values: CDR1 MDHEN, CDR2 SYDVKM. The J segment lost 1 base and the V segment lost 3 bases, leaving 9 bases of the junction unmatched. This CDR3 comprises 18 residues. The CDR3 here is CASSLLGQGGRSNQPQHF. CDR3 nucleotide sequence: TGTGCCAGCAGTTTGCTTGGACAGGGGGGGAGAAGCAATCAGCCCCAGCATTTT.

The V and J genes are TRBV18 and TRBJ1-5; TRBD1 aligns across 7 bases. This CDR3 is built from 13 residues. J was trimmed by 7 bases and V by 3 bases; bases with no gene match: 3. Germline assignment: CDR1 KGHSH and CDR2 LQKENI. CDR3 DNA sequence: TGTGCCAGCTCACCTGACAGGGCCCAGCCCCAGCATTTT. It yields the protein CASSPDRAQPQHF. Looking up the rest from reference TRBV18 and TRBJ1-5 gives the full variable domain: NAGVMQNPRHLVRRRGQEARLRCSPMKGHSHVYWYRQLPEEGLKFMVYLQKENIIDESGMPKERFSAEFPKEGPSILRIQQVVRGDSAAYFCASSPDRAQPQHFGDGTRLSIL.

Ten or more counts support this clonotype. The chain combines TRBV5-1 with TRBJ2-7, with 8 bases lining up with TRBD1. From germline, CDR1 is SGHRS and CDR2 YFSETQ. Trimming cost V 4 bases and J 5 bases; bases outside gene matches: 5. This CDR3 has 13 residues. CDR3 sequence (DNA): TGCGCCAGCAGCGCCGGGACAGGTGACGAGCAGTACTTC. It yields the protein CASSAGTGDEQYF.

This clonotype was seen at least ten times. The rearrangement uses TRBV27 and TRBJ2-1; 10 bases are a match to TRBD2. CDR3 size: 15 residues. Germline-derived CDR1 and CDR2 are MNHEY and SMNVEV (reference sequence). V lost 8 bases, J lost 0 bases, and 4 bases stayed unmatched. Written as DNA, the CDR3 is TGTGCCAGCGCTAGCGGGAGTCCCTCCTACAATGAGCAGTTCTTC. As protein: CASASGSPSYNEQFF.

This clonotype was observed many times. The chain couples TRBV28 to TRBJ2-1, with D unresolved. CDR3 length: 15 amino acids. The ends were cut back, 7 bases at V and 0 bases at J, with 13 bases in the middle. Germline loops: CDR1 MDHEN, CDR2 SYDVKM. CDR3 nucleotides: TGTGCCAGCACCTCAGACGGGCTCTCCTACAATGAGCAGTTCTTC. Residues: CASTSDGLSYNEQFF.

This clonotype was seen ten or more times. The rearrangement links TRBV28 to TRBJ1-5; D is unresolved. Trimming left V 4 bases short and J 0 bases short, with 1 base between. Germline V gene sequence: CDR1 MDHEN, CDR2 SYDVKM. This CDR3 comprises 12 residues. CDR3 loop: CASSYSNQPQHF. CDR3 in DNA: TGTGCCAGCAGTTATAGCAATCAGCCCCAGCATTTT.

The chain is built from TRBV6-5 and TRBJ1-5, with no clear D. Per germline, CDR1 MNHEY and CDR2 SVGAGI. V was clipped by 5 bases and J by 0 bases, with 8 bases between them. The CDR3 extends over 14 amino acids. Here the CDR3 reads CASSTDYSNQPQHF. In DNA, the CDR3 is TGTGCCAGCAGTACCGATTATAGCAATCAGCCCCAGCATTTT.

This chain uses TRBV5-1 with TRBJ2-3, with 14 bases that match TRBD2. Trimming at V came to 4 bases and at J to 4 bases, leaving 5 bases not matched to a gene. Germline lookup yields CDR1 SGHRS and CDR2 YFSETQ. The CDR3 totals 16 residues. CDR3 protein: CASSKGLAGVADTQYF. As DNA, the CDR3 is TGCGCCAGCAGCAAGGGACTAGCGGGAGTGGCAGATACGCAGTATTTT. The whole variable domain, remainder taken from reference TRBV5-1 and TRBJ2-3, is KAGVTQTPRYLIKTRGQQVTLSCSPISGHRSVSWYQQTPGQGLQFLFEYFSETQRNKGNFPGRFSGRQFSNSRSEMNVSTLELGDSALYLCASSKGLAGVADTQYFGPGTRLTVL.

This clonotype was seen a handful of times. The rearrangement uses TRBV7-9 and TRBJ2-2; D is undetermined. Germline CDR1 and CDR2: SEHNR and FQNEAQ (reference sequence). The length of the CDR3 is 14 residues. Trimming took off 6 bases at V and 4 bases at J, with 12 bases between the two ends. Here the CDR3 reads CASRSLATTGELFF. The CDR3 bases are TGTGCCAGCAGGTCTTTAGCAACCACCGGGGAGCTGTTTTTT.

The chain links TRBV15 to TRBJ1-2; possible D gene TRBD1, 5 bases. Germline lookup yields CDR1 LNHNV and CDR2 YYDKDF (reference sequence). The CDR3 spans 15 residues. The germline V and J ends were trimmed by 1 base and 2 bases, with 11 bases remaining between them. In nucleotides, the CDR3 is TGTGCCACCAGCAGAGTGAAGAGGGGCAACTATGGCTACACCTTC. This translates into CATSRVKRGNYGYTF.

Many counts were recorded for this clonotype. The chain employs TRBV3-1 and TRBJ1-4; 9 positions agree with TRBD1. Per the germline V gene, CDR1 is LGHDT and CDR2 is YNNKEL (reference sequence). The CDR3 totals 15 residues. V was clipped by 1 base and J by 7 bases; unmatched bases: 4. The DNA for the CDR3 is TGTGCCAGCAGCCAAGCCGGGACAGGGCTTGAAAAACTGTTTTTT. Protein product: CASSQAGTGLEKLFF.

This clonotype was seen many times. CDR3 in DNA: TGTGCCAGCAAACTAGCGGGAGCTCAAGAGACCCAGTACTTC. Amino acid sequence: CASKLAGAQETQYF. The chain uses TRBV6-1 and TRBJ2-5, with 11 bases that match TRBD2. CDR1 and CDR2 from the germline V gene are MNHNS and SASEGT. The CDR3 is 14 amino acids. V dropped 7 bases and J dropped 2; count of bases not matched to a gene: 3.

This clonotype came up many times. This sequence joins TRBV7-2 and TRBJ1-1, with D uncertain. This CDR3 has 15 amino acids. V was clipped by 5 bases and J by 5 bases, with 18 bases between them. Germline V CDR1 and CDR2: SGHTA, FQGNSA. The chain's CDR3 is CASSPGLTATTEAFF. Written as DNA, the CDR3 is TGTGCCAGCAGCCCTGGACTGACGGCAACAACTGAAGCTTTCTTT.

Regarding this clonotype: A much larger clone is a single base away; this may be a read error. This rearrangement joins TRBV11-2 to TRBJ2-1; D not resolved. CDR3 size: 16 residues. Germline-derived CDR1 and CDR2 are SGHAT and FQNNGV. CDR3 in DNA: TGTGCCAACAGCTTCTTGGGAAAGATCTCCTACAATGAGCAGTTCTTC. The encoded protein is CANSFLGKISYNEQFF.

This clonotype was seen just once. The J gene is TRBJ2-1, the V gene TRBV28; perhaps TRBD2 as D (7 bases). Germline lookup yields CDR1 MDHEN and CDR2 SYDVKM. Deletions cut 6 bases from V and 6 bases from J, with 21 bases between. The CDR3 contains 16 residues. Here the CDR3 reads CASSSRGAGSRNEQFF. For the CDR3, the DNA is TGTGCCAGCAGCTCACGGGGGGCAGGGTCCCGCAATGAGCAGTTCTTC.

This clonotype occurred many times. The chain joins TRBV5-1 to TRBJ2-7, with TRBD2 matching over 10 bases. The germline gives CDR1 SGHRS, CDR2 YFSETQ. The CDR3 covers 14 residues. J was trimmed by 2 bases and V by 4 bases; bases with no gene match: 3. The CDR3 DNA sequence: TGCGCCAGCAGCGGGACTAGCGTAGCCTACGAGCAGTACTTC. It codes for CASSGTSVAYEQYF.

The V and J genes are TRBV27 and TRBJ1-1; tentative D call: TRBD1 (6 bases). The CDR3 loop spans 12 amino acids. Trimming pared 3 bases from V and 10 bases from J, leaving 12 bases between. CDR1 MNHEY and CDR2 SMNVEV come from the germline V gene (reference sequence). As DNA, the CDR3 is TGTGCCAGCAGTTTCGGGGGGCAGGCAGCTTTCTTT. Translating gives CASSFGGQAAFF.

This clonotype appeared once. This clone may be a read error of a much larger clone one base away. V is TRBV11-3 and J is TRBJ2-1, with D hard to call. Matching the DNA end better, TRBJ2-7 makes the J call doubtful. Germline CDR1 SGHNT, CDR2 YENEEA. The length of the CDR3 is 15 residues. DNA of the CDR3: TGTGCCAGCAGCCCACCACTTAACCCCTACAATGAGCAGTACTTC. Its protein is CASSPPLNPYNEQYF.

This clonotype was counted many times. The rearrangement uses TRBV20-1 and TRBJ2-6, with D uncertain. CDR1 and CDR2 (germline): DFQATT, SNEGSKA (reference sequence). The V end was cut by 3 bases, the J end by 0 bases, with 12 bases between. The CDR3 totals 16 residues. CDR3 sequence reads: CSARPGSPSGANVLTF. CDR3 DNA sequence: TGCAGTGCTAGGCCCGGGTCCCCCTCTGGGGCCAACGTCCTGACTTTC.

The V gene is TRBV28, the J gene TRBJ2-6; possible D gene TRBD1, 5 bases. Per the germline V gene, CDR1 is MDHEN and CDR2 is SYDVKM. Deletions cut 10 bases from V and 2 bases from J, with 15 bases between. The CDR3 spans 15 residues. CDR3 sequence: CANMSQGTGANVLTF. The DNA of the CDR3 is TGTGCCAACATGAGTCAGGGAACTGGGGCCAACGTCCTGACTTTC.

The J gene is TRBJ2-1, the V gene TRBV7-2, with TRBD2 identical over 8 bases. The V and J ends lost 3 bases and 11 bases, in that order; junction bases with no gene match: 9. Germline values: CDR1 SGHTA, CDR2 FQGNSA. This CDR3 spans 14 amino acids. The CDR3: CASSLPGLGGKQFF. DNA for the CDR3: TGTGCCAGCAGCTTGCCGGGACTAGGGGGAAAGCAGTTCTTC.

The table lists this clonotype with many counts. The chain carries TRBV28 and TRBJ2-2; 8 bases line up with TRBD2. V lost 6 bases and J lost 5; bases outside the gene matches: 8. Germline V gene sequence: CDR1 MDHEN, CDR2 SYDVKM. The CDR3 covers 15 residues. The CDR3 spells CASRPRGGRTGELFF. The CDR3 DNA reads TGTGCCAGCAGGCCCCGGGGGGGCCGGACCGGGGAGCTGTTTTTT.

This clonotype was recorded many times. No DNA is shown, since the ends of the CDR3 on it are uncertain; the CDR3 is the one TCRdb lists. J is TRBJ2-5 and V is TRBV12-3 or TRBV12-4; the table gives TRBD1 as D, unverified against the DNA. The CDR3 comprises 17 residues, both ends counted. The CDR3 loop reads CASSLNSGQGRWETQYF.

This clonotype was seen many times. J is TRBJ1-1 and V is TRBV20-1, with D perhaps TRBD1 (5 bases). Germline V gene lookup returns CDR1 DFQATT and CDR2 SNEGSKA (reference sequence). The CDR3 sequence is 13 residues long. V lost 5 bases, J lost 2 bases, and 12 bases lay in between. The CDR3 loop is CSAGGHYNTEAFF. The CDR3 nucleotides read TGCAGTGCTGGTGGACACTACAACACTGAAGCTTTCTTT.